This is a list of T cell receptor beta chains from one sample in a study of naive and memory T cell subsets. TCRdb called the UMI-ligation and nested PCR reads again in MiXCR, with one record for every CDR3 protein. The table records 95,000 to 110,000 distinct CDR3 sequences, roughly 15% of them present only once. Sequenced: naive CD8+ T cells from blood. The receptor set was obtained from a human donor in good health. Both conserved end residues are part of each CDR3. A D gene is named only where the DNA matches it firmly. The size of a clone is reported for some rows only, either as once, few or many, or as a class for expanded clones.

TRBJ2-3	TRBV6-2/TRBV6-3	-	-	TGTGCCAGCAGTTTCATTTCGGGACTCTACGCTAGCACAGATACGCAGTATTTT	CASSFISGLYASTDTQYF
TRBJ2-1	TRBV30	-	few	TGTGCCTGGAGTCCCGCGGGTTTCGCGCAGTTCTTC	CAWSPAGFAQFF
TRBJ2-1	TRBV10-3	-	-	TGTGCCATCAGTGACGGGGGGCTGGGGGTAACCAATGAGCAGTTCTTC	CAISDGGLGVTNEQFF
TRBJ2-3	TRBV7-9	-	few	TGTGCCACCGGGGGCCCGAACACAGATACGCAGTATTTT	CATGGPNTDTQYF
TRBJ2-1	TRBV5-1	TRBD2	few	TGCGCCAGCAGGCCTAGCGGACCCAATGAGCAGTTCTTC	CASRPSGPNEQFF
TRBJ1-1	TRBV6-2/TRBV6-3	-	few	TGTGCCAGCAGTTACGAGGACACAGGGATCGAGAACACTGAAGCTTTCTTT	CASSYEDTGIENTEAFF
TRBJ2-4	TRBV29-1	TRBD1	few	TGCAGCGTTCTCACAGGGCAGGGGGACATTCAGTACTTC	CSVLTGQGDIQYF
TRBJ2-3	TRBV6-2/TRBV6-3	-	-	TGTGCCAGCAGTTATTTTGTATCAGATACGCAGTATTTT	CASSYFVSDTQYF
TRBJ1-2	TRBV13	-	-	TGTGCCAGCAGCAGAGGGACAAAGAACTATGGCTACACCTTC	CASSRGTKNYGYTF
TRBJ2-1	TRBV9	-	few	TGTGCCAGCAGCGGGGCGTACAATGAGCAGTTCTTC	CASSGAYNEQFF
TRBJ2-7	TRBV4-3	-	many	TGCGCCAGCAGCCAAGATCGGGAGAGCCCCTACGAGCAGTACTTC	CASSQDRESPYEQYF